This TCR beta chain was observed in a study of T cells in Graves' hyperthyroidism and ophthalmopathy. The TCR beta CDR3 regions underwent amplification using RNA transcripts as the source. The study used the HTBI primer set for a first-round RT-PCR of the TCR CDR3. TCRdb independently ran MiXCR on the multiplex PCR reads; one entry per CDR3 protein. Of hundreds of thousands of distinct CDR3 sequences detected, 14% to 15% appear once; the ten largest clones hold around 4.5%. This clonotype was obtained from a woman in her thirties or forties with Graves' ophthalmopathy. Source material: blood.

The CDR3 protein is CASSESRVMYEQYF. The CDR3 coding sequence is TGTGCCAGCAGTGAAAGCAGGGTAATGTACGAGCAGTACTTC. The chain links TRBV6-1 to TRBJ2-7, with D perhaps matching TRBD1 (5 bases). V lost 2 bases and J lost 4, with 12 bases in between. CDR3 length: 14 amino acids. Looked up from germline, CDR1 is MNHNS and CDR2 is SASEGT.